This T cell receptor (beta chain) emerged from a study of T cell responses to AZD1222 COVID-19 vaccine (dated by TCRdb to the early 2020s). Regarding the research as a whole: Because spike-specific TCR depth and breadth did not differ between the two schedules, AZD1222 recipients who got a second dose at roughly 4 weeks were pooled with those who got a second dose at roughly 12 weeks. TCR sequencing was performed for 233 trial participants, of whom 200 to 220 were given two doses of AZD1222 and about 25 were given two doses of MenACWY control vaccine. Enrollment into the trials was organized by age into subgroups of 18-55, 56-69 and 70-plus years, and those subgroups contained roughly 140, 27 and 60 TCR-sequenced participants, respectively.

Explained via the paper, the time point label denotes: baseline before first vaccination. Samples from vaccinated people were obtained from the UK trials COV001 and COV002, which included a single-blind randomized controlled phase 2/3 trial of AZD1222 (ChAdOx1 nCoV-19) in healthy adults. For TCRbeta chain sequencing, PBMC samples from trial participants were taken at day 0 and at day 28 after the second dose. According to the germline V gene, CDR1 reads LGHNA and CDR2 reads YSLEER. The CDR3 numbers 14 residues from cysteine through phenylalanine. Only the CDR3 DNA stays, 42 bases, in frame from base 1. Between the V and J ends, shortened by 0 bases and 8 bases respectively, the junction contains 13 bases. For this clone: No antigen is known for it. The input lacks base qualities; no much larger clone sits a single base away.

The CDR3 regions of human TCRbeta chains were subjected to immunosequencing. The original pipeline was this. TCRs in the repertoires were compared against a reference library of SARS-CoV-2-specific TCRs that had been generated with the MIRA antigen-specificity platform. Breadth was defined as the fraction of unique TCRs that were SARS-CoV-2-associated. Depth was defined as the fraction of total T cells that were SARS-CoV-2-associated. Using the MIRA data, each spike-specific TCR was assigned both to the spike region to which the TCR was reactive and to a CD4 or CD8 class. Log10-transformed breadth and depth values were compared by one-way ANOVA with Sidak's multiple comparisons tests. TCRdb stores this immuneACCESS table with in-frame sequences only. Part of the clones is absent; in the studies checked, under half of the shortfall reflects unresolved V genes, and no reason is known for the rest. Clone size and the V and J calls come from that table; the DNA yielded D and trimming. Here the sample has about 66,000 clones; about 88% occur a single time. Of the sample, 17% is held by the ten largest clones.

General findings and caveats noted by the study authors: Because no day 14 peak-response samples were available, the repertoires could be characterized only after the peak T cell response. Nearly half of unique spike-specific TCRs reportedly recognized epitopes outside regions mutated in the B.1.351 and B.1.1.7 variants. Participants were mostly white British and included more females than males, and it was suggested by the authors that clonal diversity may have been underestimated. The whole spike protein was spanned by vaccine-associated CD4 TCRs, and dominant responses were seen in regions 160-218 and 743-854. The 56-69-year group was small, and its depth increase did not reach significance, likely because of low power. Conclusions about previously exposed vaccinees were limited because only a handful of AZD1222 recipients were SARS-CoV-2 seropositive at baseline. After two AZD1222 doses, spike-specific TCR breadth and depth were significantly higher than at day 0 and than in MenACWY recipients.

This sequence was found in an adult in good health. The sequencing used peripheral blood, collected on day 0 of AZD1222 vaccination. Recombination linked TRBV4-3 to TRBJ1-2, with an unclear D gene assignment. The CDR3 protein is CASSQDLAGNGYTF. The nucleotide sequence is TGCGCCAGCAGCCAAGATCTCGCGGGAAACGGCTACACCTTC.